These 9 T cell receptor beta chains originate from one sample sequenced in a study of blood T cell repertoires in COVID-19. Sequencing was performed with immunoSEQ multiplex PCR; in TCRdb, only in-frame clones are kept and a portion is missing. The sample includes 160,000 or so clones, roughly four fifths seen only once; the top ten take 8% to 13%. Sequencing input: peripheral blood. The receptor set was obtained from a man in his sixties with active or convalescent COVID-19.

V is TRBV15 and J is TRBJ2-1, with 7 bases identical to TRBD2. Germline CDR1 reads LNHNV; CDR2 reads YYDKDF (reference sequence). J was trimmed by 5 bases and V by 3 bases; bases with no gene match: 13. CDR3 length: 17 residues. The CDR3 is CATSSVRISGYHNEQFF. CDR3 nucleotide sequence: TGTGCCACCAGCAGTGTGCGTATTAGCGGGTATCACAATGAGCAGTTCTTC.

The chain recombines TRBV29-1 with TRBJ1-1; tentative D call: TRBD1 (6 bases). V lost 5 bases and J lost 5, with 9 bases in between. The CDR3 has 11 residues. The germline V gene has CDR1 SQVTM and CDR2 ANQGSEA. The CDR3 loop reads CSVRQVTEAFF. As DNA, the CDR3 is TGCAGCGTTAGACAGGTTACTGAAGCTTTCTTT. The full variable domain, in which reference TRBV29-1 and TRBJ1-1 provide the parts outside the CDR3, is SAVISQKPSRDICQRGTSLTIQCQVDSQVTMMFWYRQQPGQSLTLIATANQGSEATYESGFVIDKFPISRPNLTFSTLTVSNMSPEDSSIYLCSVRQVTEAFFGQGTRLTVV.

V gene TRBV5-1 combines with J gene TRBJ2-3; a weak D match, TRBD1 (5 bases). Germline CDR1 is SGHRS and CDR2 is YFSETQ. V was cut by 2 bases and J by 4 bases, with 11 bases left in between. The CDR3 is made up of 14 amino acids. The CDR3 DNA is TGCGCCAGCAGCTTCTCAGGGCTGGCAGATACGCAGTATTTT. Its translation: CASSFSGLADTQYF.

The chain is built from TRBV27 and TRBJ2-2; maybe TRBD2 (5 bases). The CDR3 is 14 amino acids. V was pared by 5 bases and J by 5 bases, with 12 bases between. The germline V gene encodes CDR1 MNHEY and CDR2 SMNVEV (reference sequence). The CDR3 nucleotides read TGTGCCAGCAGTGGTTGGAGCGGAACCGGGGAGCTGTTTTTT. This codes for CASSGWSGTGELFF.

The chain uses TRBV5-1 and TRBJ1-3; D ambiguous. Germline V gene data show CDR1 as SGHRS and CDR2 as YFSETQ. This CDR3 has 15 amino acids. The V end lost 0 bases, the J end lost 0 bases, and 7 bases lay between the germline ends. Here the CDR3 reads CASSLVANSGNTIYF. The CDR3 DNA reads as TGCGCCAGCAGCTTGGTAGCTAACTCTGGAAACACCATATATTTT.

V is TRBV6-5 and J is TRBJ2-1; 8 bases line up with TRBD1. This CDR3 spans 12 amino acids. V dropped 6 bases and J dropped 10; count of bases not matched to a gene: 5. Germline loops: CDR1 MNHEY, CDR2 SVGAGI. CDR3 coding DNA: TGTGCCAGCAGCCAGGGGGCGTACGAGCAGTTCTTC. Translated, it gives CASSQGAYEQFF.

This clone has just one count. Here the CDR3 DNA reads TGTGCCAGCAGCTCCGACAGGGGTTTGAGAGAAGTAGGTTATGGCTACACCTTC. Residues: CASSSDRGLREVGYGYTF. The chain employs TRBV7-9 and TRBJ1-2, with TRBD1 matching 8 bases. Germline CDR1 is SEHNR and CDR2 is FQNEAQ (reference sequence). The ends lost 4 bases at V and 5 bases at J; junction bases unmatched: 18. This CDR3 region has 18 residues.

The chain has TRBV5-1 and TRBJ2-4; 9 positions agree with TRBD1. The V gene's germline CDR1 is SGHRS and CDR2 YFSETQ. With V trimmed by 4 bases and J by 8 bases, 4 bases remained unmatched. The CDR3 totals 13 residues. CDR3 nucleotides: TGCGCCAGCAGCGGGACAGGGTTGGACATTCAGTACTTC. This translates into CASSGTGLDIQYF. The whole variable domain, filled in from reference TRBV5-1 and TRBJ2-4, reads KAGVTQTPRYLIKTRGQQVTLSCSPISGHRSVSWYQQTPGQGLQFLFEYFSETQRNKGNFPGRFSGRQFSNSRSEMNVSTLELGDSALYLCASSGTGLDIQYFGAGTRLSVL.

This clone has a handful of counts. This chain uses TRBV29-1 with TRBJ1-2, with 10 nucleotides matching TRBD1. J was trimmed by 2 bases and V by 6 bases; bases with no gene match: 3. Per germline, CDR1 SQVTM and CDR2 ANQGSEA. CDR3 length: 13 amino acids. In DNA, the CDR3 is TGCAGCGTCCGGGGACAGGGGAACTATGGCTACACCTTC. Protein product: CSVRGQGNYGYTF.